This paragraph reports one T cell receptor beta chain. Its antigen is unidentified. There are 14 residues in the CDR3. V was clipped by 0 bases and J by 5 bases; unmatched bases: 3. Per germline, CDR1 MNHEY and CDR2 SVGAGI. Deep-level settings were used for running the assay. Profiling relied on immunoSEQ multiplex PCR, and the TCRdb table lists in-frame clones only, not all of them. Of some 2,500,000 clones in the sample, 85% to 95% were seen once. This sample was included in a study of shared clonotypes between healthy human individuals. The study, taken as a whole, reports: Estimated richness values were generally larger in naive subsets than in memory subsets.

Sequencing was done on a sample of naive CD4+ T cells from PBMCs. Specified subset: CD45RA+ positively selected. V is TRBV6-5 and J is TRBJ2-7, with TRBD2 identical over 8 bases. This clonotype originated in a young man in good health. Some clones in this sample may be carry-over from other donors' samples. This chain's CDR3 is CASSYSAGGDEQYF. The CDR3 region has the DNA TGTGCCAGCAGTTACTCTGCGGGAGGAGACGAGCAGTACTTC.